Listed below are T cell receptor beta chains from one sample, sequenced in a study of beta chain features in type 1 diabetes. Some clones are missing from TCRdb's copy, which holds only in-frame ones; the method was immunoSEQ multiplex PCR. In the table there are around 690,000 clones, around an eighth of which are singletons. The sequenced sample was naive CD4+ T cells from blood. The receptors were sampled from a man younger than 45 with type 1 diabetes. Both conserved end residues are part of each CDR3. D genes are given only for firm matches. Clone size, where shown, is once, few, many, or a class for clones that have expanded.

size,D,V,J,DNA,CDR3
.,.,TRBV10-3,TRBJ2-6,TGTGCCATCAGGGAGGGGACCTCTGGGGCCAACGTCCTGACTTTC,CAIREGTSGANVLTF
few,TRBD2,TRBV6-5,TRBJ2-3,TGTGCCAGCAGCCGATTGACTAGCGGGGAAGATACGCAGTATTTT,CASSRLTSGEDTQYF
.,.,TRBV6-5,TRBJ1-2,TGTGCCGCAGGGAGGACAGACCAGGACTACACCTTC,CAAGRTDQDYTF
.,.,TRBV28,TRBJ1-2,TGTGCCAGCAGTTACGACCAGGGGATGTATGGCTACACCTTC,CASSYDQGMYGYTF
.,TRBD1,TRBV18,TRBJ1-5,TGTGCCAGCTCACCGGCCAGGGGGAATCAGCCCCAGCATTTT,CASSPARGNQPQHF
.,TRBD1,TRBV7-9,TRBJ2-1,TGTGCCAGCAGCCTTGGGACAGGGGGCAGGGATGAGCAGTTCTTC,CASSLGTGGRDEQFF
few,TRBD2,TRBV27,TRBJ2-1,TGTGCCAGCAGGGGTCTAGCGGGGGGCTCTTACAATGAGCAGTTCTTC,CASRGLAGGSYNEQFF
.,.,TRBV29-1,TRBJ2-7,TGCAGCGTGGAGACAGCGTACGAGCAGTACTTC,CSVETAYEQYF
few,.,TRBV6-4,TRBJ2-1,TGTGCCAGCAGTGACTCAGGAGGGTCCGATGAGCAGTTCTTC,CASSDSGGSDEQFF
.,TRBD2,TRBV7-9,TRBJ2-5,TGTGCCAGCAGTTCCCCCCGGCTAGCGGGGGCCTCCACCCGGGAGACCCAGTACTTC,CASSSPRLAGASTRETQYF
few,.,TRBV7-3,TRBJ2-1,TGTGCCAGCAGCCCGGACAAGGACAATGAGCAGTTCTTC,CASSPDKDNEQFF
few,TRBD1,TRBV2,TRBJ2-7,TGTGCCAGCAGTGACCCGGGACAGGGGAACTACGAGCAGTACTTC,CASSDPGQGNYEQYF
few,TRBD2,TRBV10-3,TRBJ2-5,TGTGCCGGTGGGGGGGGAGAACAAGAGACCCAGTACTTC,CAGGGGEQETQYF
few,.,TRBV29-1,TRBJ2-6,TGCAGCGGTGGTTCACGGAACTCTGGGGCCAACGTCCTGACTTTC,CSGGSRNSGANVLTF
few,.,TRBV6-1,TRBJ2-6,TGTGCCAGCAGTGAAGCTGCCGGGGCCAACGTCCTGACTTTC,CASSEAAGANVLTF
.,.,TRBV5-1,TRBJ1-3,TGCGCCAGCAGCCCCGGCGAAGCGACTGGAAACACCATATATTTT,CASSPGEATGNTIYF
few,.,TRBV5-4,TRBJ2-3,TGTGCCAGCAGCTTGGACGGGGACCAGCTTTCCACAGATACGCAGTATTTT,CASSLDGDQLSTDTQYF
few,.,TRBV7-8,TRBJ2-3,TGTGCCAGCAGCCCAACGGGAGGCACAGATACGCAGTATTTT,CASSPTGGTDTQYF
few,TRBD1,TRBV7-9,TRBJ1-1,TGTGCCAGCAGCACGGGACAGGGGAGTAACACTGAAGCTTTCTTT,CASSTGQGSNTEAFF
.,TRBD2,TRBV12-5,TRBJ2-3,TGTGCTAGTGGTTCGACAACTAGCGGGGGCCCAGATACGCAGTATTTT,CASGSTTSGGPDTQYF
many,.,TRBV18,TRBJ1-3,TGTGCCAGCTCACCACCCGGGAATGGAAACACCATATATTTT,CASSPPGNGNTIYF
few,.,TRBV28,TRBJ2-3,TGTGCCAGCCATTCCTCGTTTATGGGGGGGCCGGGAGATACGCAGTATTTT,CASHSSFMGGPGDTQYF
.,TRBD2,TRBV29-1,TRBJ2-1,TGCAGCGCGTCCGGGGGGGTAGGAAATGAGCAGTTCTTC,CSASGGVGNEQFF
few,.,TRBV9,TRBJ2-7,TGTGCCAGCAGCCCCCAGGAAGGGTTAGGTTACGAGCAGTACTTC,CASSPQEGLGYEQYF
.,TRBD1,TRBV6-6,TRBJ1-4,TGTGCCAGCAGCTCCGGGACAGGTGAAAAACTGTTTTTT,CASSSGTGEKLFF
.,.,TRBV29-1,TRBJ2-7,TGCAGCGTTGCCCTGACCTTCTACGAGCAGTACTTC,CSVALTFYEQYF
few,.,TRBV6-5,TRBJ2-5,TGCGAAGCGGGCTCAAGAACCCAGTACTTC,CEAGSRTQYF
few,.,TRBV9,TRBJ2-7,TGTGCCAGCAGCGTAGAGGCCAGATCCTACGAGCAGTACTTC,CASSVEARSYEQYF
few,.,TRBV30,TRBJ1-2,TGTGCCTGGAGTGTAGCCGACTATGGCTACACCTTC,CAWSVADYGYTF
.,.,TRBV2,TRBJ2-3,TGTGCCAGTCAGGGTGCTAGCACAGATACGCAGTATTTT,CASQGASTDTQYF
few,.,TRBV28,TRBJ2-1,TGTGCCAGCAGCGCAGGGGGGGCCAGCGCCAATGAGCAGTTCTTC,CASSAGGASANEQFF
.,TRBD2,TRBV4-3,TRBJ2-3,TGCGCCAGCAGCCAAGACCCTAGCGGCCTAGATACGCAGTATTTT,CASSQDPSGLDTQYF
few,.,TRBV28,TRBJ2-6,TGTGCCAGCAGCGGAGGGGGCTCTGGGGCCAACGTCCTGACTTTC,CASSGGGSGANVLTF
few,.,TRBV4-3,TRBJ1-2,TGCGCCAGCAGCCAGGGGACGGGTGACTATGGCTACACCTTC,CASSQGTGDYGYTF